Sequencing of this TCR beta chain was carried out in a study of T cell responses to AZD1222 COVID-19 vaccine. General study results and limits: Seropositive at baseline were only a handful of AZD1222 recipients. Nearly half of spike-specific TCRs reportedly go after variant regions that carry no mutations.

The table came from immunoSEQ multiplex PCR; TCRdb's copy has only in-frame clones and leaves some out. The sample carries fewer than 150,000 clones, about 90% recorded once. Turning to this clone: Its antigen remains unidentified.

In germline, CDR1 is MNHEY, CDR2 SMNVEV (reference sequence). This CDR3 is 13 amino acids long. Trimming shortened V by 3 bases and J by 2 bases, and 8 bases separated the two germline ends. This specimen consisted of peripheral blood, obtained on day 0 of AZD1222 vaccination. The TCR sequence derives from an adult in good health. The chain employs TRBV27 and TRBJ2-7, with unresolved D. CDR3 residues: CASSFKGTYEQYF. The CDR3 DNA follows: TGTGCCAGCAGTTTCAAGGGTACCTACGAGCAGTACTTC.